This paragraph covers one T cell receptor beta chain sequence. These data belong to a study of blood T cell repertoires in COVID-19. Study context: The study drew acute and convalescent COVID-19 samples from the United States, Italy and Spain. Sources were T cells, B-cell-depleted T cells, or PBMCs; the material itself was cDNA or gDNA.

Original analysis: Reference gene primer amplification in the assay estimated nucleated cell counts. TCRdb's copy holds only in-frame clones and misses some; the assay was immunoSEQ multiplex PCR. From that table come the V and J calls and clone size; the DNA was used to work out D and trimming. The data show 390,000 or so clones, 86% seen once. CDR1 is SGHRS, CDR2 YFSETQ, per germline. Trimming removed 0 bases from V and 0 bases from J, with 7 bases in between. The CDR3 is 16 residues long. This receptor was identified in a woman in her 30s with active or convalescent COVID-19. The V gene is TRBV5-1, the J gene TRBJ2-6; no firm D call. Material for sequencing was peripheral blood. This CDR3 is CASSLDSYSGANVLTF. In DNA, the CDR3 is TGCGCCAGCAGCTTGGACAGCTACTCTGGGGCCAACGTCCTGACTTTC. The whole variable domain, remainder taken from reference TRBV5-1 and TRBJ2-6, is KAGVTQTPRYLIKTRGQQVTLSCSPISGHRSVSWYQQTPGQGLQFLFEYFSETQRNKGNFPGRFSGRQFSNSRSEMNVSTLELGDSALYLCASSLDSYSGANVLTFGAGSRLTVL.